This is a list of T cell receptor beta chains from one sample in a study of blood T cell repertoires in COVID-19. Generated by immunoSEQ multiplex PCR, the TCRdb table keeps only in-frame clones and is missing some. The data show about 180,000 clones, with roughly 77% seen just once and approximately 6.2% held by the top ten. Sequenced: peripheral blood. The origin of the receptors is a man between 65 and 85 years old with active or convalescent COVID-19. The CDR3 runs from the conserved cysteine through the conserved F or W. Fields, in order: D gene, clone size, J gene, V gene, CDR3 protein, CDR3 DNA. The D gene is left open where the match is weak. A row's size may be missing; if present it is once, few, many or a size class.

TRBD1 | once | TRBJ1-5 | TRBV5-5 | CASSLFVGTGVLAQHF | TGTGCCAGCAGCTTGTTCGTTGGGACAGGGGTTCTGGCCCAGCATTTT
. | once | TRBJ1-2 | TRBV3-1/TRBV3-2 | CASSPPGGAGGYTF | TGTGCCAGCAGCCCTCCGGGAGGGGCCGGTGGCTACACCTTC
TRBD1 | . | TRBJ2-1 | TRBV6-5 | CASRGTGGNNEQFF | TGTGCCAGCAGGGGGACAGGGGGAAACAATGAGCAGTTCTTC
TRBD1 | . | TRBJ1-6 | TRBV6-6 | CASSPGQAYSPLHF | TGTGCCAGCAGTCCCGGACAGGCGTATTCACCCCTCCACTTT
. | . | TRBJ2-7 | TRBV7-2 | CASSLAGTSTTEQYF | TGTGCCAGCAGCTTAGCGGGCACCTCCACCACCGAGCAGTACTTC
. | . | TRBJ2-1 | TRBV5-6 | CASSLPSNEQFF | TGTGCCAGCAGCTTACCCAGTAATGAGCAGTTCTTC
. | . | TRBJ1-2 | TRBV6-2/TRBV6-3 | CASSYALLYGYTF | TGTGCCAGCAGTTACGCCTTACTCTATGGCTACACCTTC
. | . | TRBJ1-1 | TRBV19 | CASSIRVGLNTEAFF | TGTGCCAGTAGTATCAGGGTTGGGCTTAACACTGAAGCTTTCTTT
. | . | TRBJ1-1 | TRBV5-1 | CASSLGTGSAEAFF | TGCGCCAGCAGCTTGGGAACAGGGTCGGCTGAAGCTTTCTTT
. | . | TRBJ2-3 | TRBV7-9 | CASSLGLDGDTQYF | TGTGCCAGCAGCTTAGGCCTAGATGGCGATACGCAGTATTTT
. | . | TRBJ2-2 | TRBV7-9 | CASIRRGSSTNTGELFF | TGTGCCAGCATCCGAAGGGGGTCGAGCACGAACACCGGGGAGCTGTTTTTT
. | . | TRBJ1-5 | TRBV6-5 | CASREDSNQPQHF | TGTGCCAGTAGAGAGGATAGCAATCAGCCCCAGCATTTT